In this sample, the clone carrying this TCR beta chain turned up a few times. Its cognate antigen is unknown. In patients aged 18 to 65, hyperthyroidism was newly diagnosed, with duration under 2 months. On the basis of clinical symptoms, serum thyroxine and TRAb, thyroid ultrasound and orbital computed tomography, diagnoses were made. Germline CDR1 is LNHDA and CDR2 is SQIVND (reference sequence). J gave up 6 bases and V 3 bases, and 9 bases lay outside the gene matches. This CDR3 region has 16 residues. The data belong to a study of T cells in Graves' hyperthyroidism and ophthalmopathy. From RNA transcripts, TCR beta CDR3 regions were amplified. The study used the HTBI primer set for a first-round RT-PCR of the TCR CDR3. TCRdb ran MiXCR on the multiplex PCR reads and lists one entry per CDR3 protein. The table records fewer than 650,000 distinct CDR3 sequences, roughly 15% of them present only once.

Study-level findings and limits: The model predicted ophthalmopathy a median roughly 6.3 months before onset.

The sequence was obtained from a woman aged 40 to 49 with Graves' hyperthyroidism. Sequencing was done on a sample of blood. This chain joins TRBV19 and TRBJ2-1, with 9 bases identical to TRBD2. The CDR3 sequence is CASSMGLAGIPNEQFF. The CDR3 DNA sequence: TGTGCCAGTAGTATGGGTCTAGCGGGGATCCCCAATGAGCAGTTCTTC.